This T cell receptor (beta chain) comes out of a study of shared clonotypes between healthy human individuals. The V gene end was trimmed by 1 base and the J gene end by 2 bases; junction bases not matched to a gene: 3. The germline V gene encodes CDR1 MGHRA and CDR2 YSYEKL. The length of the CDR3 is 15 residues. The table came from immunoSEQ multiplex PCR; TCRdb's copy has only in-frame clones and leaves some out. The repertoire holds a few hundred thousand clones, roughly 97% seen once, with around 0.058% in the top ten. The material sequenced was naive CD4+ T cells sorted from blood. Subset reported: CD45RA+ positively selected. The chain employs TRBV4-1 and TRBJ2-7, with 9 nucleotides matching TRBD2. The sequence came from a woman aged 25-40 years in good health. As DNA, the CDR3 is TGCGCCAGCAGCCAAGGCGGGAGGGGAACCTACGAGCAGTACTTC. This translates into CASSQGGRGTYEQYF.